This TCR beta chain was obtained from a study of blood T cell repertoires in COVID-19. Study-level background: The study drew acute and convalescent COVID-19 samples from the United States, Italy and Spain. Nucleic acid was either cDNA or gDNA, and it came from T cells, B-cell-depleted T cells, or PBMCs.

CDR1 and CDR2 from the germline V gene are SGHVS and FQNEAQ. V gave up 5 bases and J gave up 0 bases; unmatched junction bases: 7. The CDR3 contains 16 residues. Seattle's cohort entered during active infection and was followed longitudinally. Assay used: immunoSEQ multiplex PCR; TCRdb lists only in-frame clones, some missing. The sample lists 130,000 or so clones, approximately 89% seen once, with about an eighth in the top ten. The sequencing input was peripheral blood. The genes are TRBV7-8 and TRBJ2-4, with TRBD1 identical over 7 bases. The receptor comes from a woman aged 70 to 79 with COVID-19, enrolled during active disease. The CDR3 coding sequence is TGTGCCAGCAGCCCCGGGACAGAATTAGCCAAAAACATTCAGTACTTC. Translated: CASSPGTELAKNIQYF.